This T cell receptor beta chain was sequenced during a study of blood T cell repertoires in COVID-19. Overall study context: Italy, Spain and the United States were the sources of the convalescent and acute COVID-19 samples. The cDNA or gDNA used as material had been derived from T cells, B-cell-depleted T cells, or PBMCs.

CDR1 is SGHVS, CDR2 FNYEAQ, per germline. V lost 4 bases, J lost 10 bases, and 15 bases stayed unmatched. The CDR3 spans 16 residues. In the source study's methods: Estimation of nucleated cell counts relied on the amplification of reference gene primers. The protocol was immunoSEQ multiplex PCR, while the TCRdb copy is restricted to in-frame clones and leaves out a portion. V and J calls and clone size come straight from that table; D and trimming were deduced from the DNA. This repertoire shows about 280,000 clones, around 88% found once; its top ten account for roughly 5%. This TCR came from a man between 35 and 55 years old with acute or convalescent COVID-19. The V call is TRBV7-6, the J call TRBJ1-1; 10 nucleotides align to TRBD1. Sequenced: peripheral blood. The CDR3 DNA sequence: TGTGCCAGCAGCTCTTCTGCCGGGACAGGGGCAATAGGAGCTTTCTTT. Translated: CASSSSAGTGAIGAFF. Variable domain in full (rest from reference TRBV7-6 and TRBJ1-1): GAGVSQSPRYKVTKRGQDVALRCDPISGHVSLYWYRQALGQGPEFLTYFNYEAQQDKSGLPNDRFSAERPEGSISTLTIQRTEQRDSAMYRCASSSSAGTGAIGAFFGQGTRLTVV.